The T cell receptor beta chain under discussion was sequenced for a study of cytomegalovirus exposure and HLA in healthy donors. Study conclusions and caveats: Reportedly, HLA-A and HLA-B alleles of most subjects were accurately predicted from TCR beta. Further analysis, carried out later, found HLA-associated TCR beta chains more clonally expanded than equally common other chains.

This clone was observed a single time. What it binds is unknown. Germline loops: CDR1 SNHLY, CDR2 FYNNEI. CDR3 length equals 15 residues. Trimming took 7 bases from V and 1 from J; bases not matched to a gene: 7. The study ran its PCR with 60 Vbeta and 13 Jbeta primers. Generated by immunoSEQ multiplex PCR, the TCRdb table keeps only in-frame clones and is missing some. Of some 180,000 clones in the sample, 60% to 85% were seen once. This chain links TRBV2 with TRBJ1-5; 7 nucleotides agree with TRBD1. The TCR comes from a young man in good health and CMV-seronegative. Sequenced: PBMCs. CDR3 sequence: CASKAETGSNQPQHF. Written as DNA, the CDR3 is TGTGCCAGCAAAGCGGAGACAGGGAGCAATCAGCCCCAGCATTTT. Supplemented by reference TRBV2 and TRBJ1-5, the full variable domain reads EPEVTQTPSHQVTQMGQEVILRCVPISNHLYFYWYRQILGQKVEFLVSFYNNEISEKSEIFDDQFSVERPDGSNFTLKIRSTKLEDSAMYFCASKAETGSNQPQHFGDGTRLSIL.